Shown below are 15 T cell receptor beta chains from a single sample sequenced in a study of T-cell memory formation after mild COVID-19. TCRdb reanalysed the 5' RACE reads using MiXCR and keeps one entry per CDR3 protein. This table has a few hundred thousand distinct CDR3 sequences, 27% appearing once. Material: PBMCs or a T cell subset sorted from them (not recorded which). Source of these receptors: an adult woman who had mild COVID-19 (a few samples of this study predate the infection). Cell type and time point are not known.

This clonotype was seen a handful of times. The chain joins TRBV12-3 or TRBV12-4 to TRBJ1-5; tentatively, D is TRBD1 (5 bases). V shed 0 bases and J shed 6 bases, with 12 bases lying between them. The CDR3 spans 15 residues. CDR3 loop: CASSLAWGSSQPQHF. The CDR3 DNA sequence: TGTGCCAGCAGTTTAGCGTGGGGGTCCAGTCAGCCCCAGCATTTT.

The V and J genes are TRBV24-1 and TRBJ2-1, with TRBD2 matching 7 bases. This CDR3 has 14 residues. CDR1 is KGHDR, CDR2 SFDVKD, per germline. The ends lost 7 bases at V and 5 bases at J; junction bases unmatched: 7. The chain's CDR3 is CATSPGLLHNEQFF. DNA of the CDR3: TGTGCCACCAGCCCGGGACTATTACACAATGAGCAGTTCTTC.

The CDR3, as DNA: TGTGCCAGCAGATTAAGTGGACGAGAGACCCAGTACTTC. Its translation: CASRLSGRETQYF. V and J are TRBV6-5 and TRBJ2-5; D remains ambiguous. Germline CDR1 MNHEY, CDR2 SVGAGI. This CDR3 is 13 amino acids long. The germline V and J ends were trimmed by 6 bases and 4 bases, with 12 bases remaining between them.

V gene TRBV9 combines with J gene TRBJ2-1; no clear D gene. CDR3 length: 14 residues. Germline lookup yields CDR1 SGDLS and CDR2 YYNGEE. Trimming removed 0 bases from V and 7 bases from J, with 11 bases in between. The CDR3 reads CASSVDGYANEQFF. The CDR3 nucleotides read TGTGCCAGCAGCGTAGACGGGTACGCGAATGAGCAGTTCTTC.

This clonotype was seen more than once but under ten times. The chain links TRBV20-1 to TRBJ2-3; 12 positions agree with TRBD1. V trimming: 1 base; J trimming: 5 bases; junction bases outside the gene matches: 13. CDR3 length equals 18 residues. CDR1 is DFQATT, CDR2 SNEGSKA, per germline (reference sequence). CDR3 sequence: CSARGTTGTGGFLDTQYF. In DNA, the CDR3 is TGCAGTGCTAGAGGGACTACCGGGACAGGGGGCTTTTTAGATACGCAGTATTTT.

The J gene is TRBJ2-7, the V gene TRBV7-9; D is tentatively TRBD1 or TRBD2 (5 bases each). Trimming removed 5 bases from V and 3 bases from J, with 17 bases in between. This CDR3 contains 15 residues. CDR1 SEHNR and CDR2 FQNEAQ come from the germline V gene (reference sequence). The CDR3 region has the DNA TGTGCCAGCAGCCACGGGACGGAGGACATCTACGAGCAGTACTTC. Protein sequence: CASSHGTEDIYEQYF.

J is TRBJ2-1 and V is TRBV6-5; TRBD1 aligns across 7 bases. V was clipped by 1 base and J by 0 bases; unmatched bases: 9. The CDR3 sequence is 18 residues long. Germline lookup yields CDR1 MNHEY and CDR2 SVGAGI. The DNA of the CDR3 is TGTGCCAGCAGTTACTTCTTCGGACAGGAGAGCTCCTACAATGAGCAGTTCTTC. Its protein product is CASSYFFGQESSYNEQFF.

The chain is built from TRBV5-8 and TRBJ1-1; D is unclear. The CDR3 extends over 13 amino acids. Germline CDR1 SGHTS, CDR2 YDEGEE. Trimming shortened V by 1 base and J by 1 base, and 5 bases separated the two germline ends. The DNA of the CDR3 is TGTGCCAGCAGCTTGCGGCCGAACACTGAAGCTTTCTTT. It yields the protein CASSLRPNTEAFF. Supplemented by reference TRBV5-8 and TRBJ1-1, the full variable domain reads EAGVTQSPTHLIKTRGQQATLRCSPISGHTSVYWYQQALGLGLQFLLWYDEGEERNRGNFPPRFSGRQFPNYSSELNVNALELEDSALYLCASSLRPNTEAFFGQGTRLTVV.

This clonotype was seen just once. The chain recombines TRBV7-9 with TRBJ2-7, with 8 bases matching TRBD1. This CDR3 has 15 residues. V lost 3 bases, J lost 5 bases, and 9 bases stayed unmatched. Germline CDR1 and CDR2: SEHNR and FQNEAQ (reference sequence). The CDR3, as DNA: TGTGCCAGCAGCTTCAAGGACAGGGACGGGAACGAGCAGTACTTC. Amino acids: CASSFKDRDGNEQYF.

The rearrangement uses TRBV13 and TRBJ2-7, with 9 bases identical to TRBD1. CDR1 PRHDT and CDR2 FYEKMQ come from the germline V gene (reference sequence). CDR3 length equals 15 residues. The V segment lost 4 bases and the J segment 3 bases; nucleotides outside the gene matches: 7. In DNA, the CDR3 is TGTGCCAGCAGCTCCCTCGGGGACAGGGTCTACGAGCAGTACTTC. This codes for CASSSLGDRVYEQYF.

The CDR3 sequence is CASSLSGPGTDTQYF. In DNA, the CDR3 is TGTGCCAGCAGTCTTAGCGGGCCCGGCACAGATACGCAGTATTTT. The J gene is TRBJ2-3, the V gene TRBV3-1; the match to TRBD2 covers 7 bases. Unmatched junction bases numbered 7, after V lost 6 bases and J lost 1 base. Germline loops: CDR1 LGHDT, CDR2 YNNKEL (reference sequence). This CDR3 has 15 amino acids.

The V call is TRBV29-1, the J call TRBJ2-5; TRBD2 is a possible D gene (6 bases). The CDR3 sequence is 13 residues long. V shed 4 bases and J shed 5 bases, with 14 bases lying between them. Germline lookup yields CDR1 SQVTM and CDR2 ANQGSEA. CDR3 nucleotides: TGCAGCGTTGGGCCGGGAGTGAGTGAGACCCAGTACTTC. Encoded protein: CSVGPGVSETQYF.

The table lists this clonotype with a few counts. V usage is TRBV25-1 and J usage is TRBJ2-7; 7 bases are a match to TRBD1. The CDR3 is 14 amino acids. The V gene's germline CDR1 is MGHDK and CDR2 SYGVNS. Trimming cost V 5 bases and J 4 bases; bases outside gene matches: 8. CDR3 sequence (DNA): TGTGCCAGCAGTAAGGGACAGCCAGGGTACGAGCAGTACTTC. Translated, it gives CASSKGQPGYEQYF.

This clonotype showed up many times. The V and J genes are TRBV11-2 and TRBJ2-1; maybe TRBD2 (6 bases). Germline assignment: CDR1 SGHAT and CDR2 FQNNGV. The CDR3 sequence is 14 residues long. V was clipped by 3 bases and J by 12 bases, with 18 bases between them. The CDR3 region is CASSFDSGPGGQFF. CDR3 nucleotides: TGTGCCAGCAGCTTCGACTCTGGGCCCGGGGGGCAGTTCTTC.

This clonotype was observed a few times. The J gene is TRBJ2-3, the V gene TRBV5-1, with 10 positions matching TRBD2. Germline V lookup: CDR1 SGHRS, CDR2 YFSETQ. The ends lost 1 base at V and 0 bases at J; junction bases unmatched: 2. CDR3 length: 16 amino acids. The CDR3 bases are TGCGCCAGCAGCTTGTCTAGCGGGGGAAGCACAGATACGCAGTATTTT. Translated, it gives CASSLSSGGSTDTQYF. Full variable domain (missing parts from reference TRBV5-1 and TRBJ2-3): KAGVTQTPRYLIKTRGQQVTLSCSPISGHRSVSWYQQTPGQGLQFLFEYFSETQRNKGNFPGRFSGRQFSNSRSEMNVSTLELGDSALYLCASSLSSGGSTDTQYFGPGTRLTVL.